This T cell receptor (beta chain) was obtained from a study of blood T cells in healthy people across ages. Study observations and caveats: The study found more naive CD4+ cells and higher diversity in long-lived than aged donors.

V dropped 3 bases and J dropped 0; count of bases not matched to a gene: 7. Germline V CDR1 and CDR2: MDHEN, SYDVKM. The CDR3 runs 18 residues. A second PCR of 7 to 11 cycles used a sample-barcoded 5' primer and a J-beta primer mix. Any given sample supplied a minimum of 2.5 million CDR3-containing paired-end reads. TCRdb redid the calling of the 5' RACE reads with MiXCR, one entry per CDR3 protein. The profile shows under 700,000 distinct CDR3 sequences, around 24% of them singletons. This clonotype was counted a few times. The target antigen is unknown. This sample was also put to use in a study of T cells of mothers and their children.

Sequencing was carried out using blood. The chain carries TRBV28 and TRBJ2-6, with TRBD1 matching over 8 bases. The sequence derives from a boy aged 5-17 years in good health. CDR3 in amino acids: CASSFRDRKFSGANVLTF. In DNA form, the CDR3 reads TGTGCCAGCAGTTTCCGGGACAGGAAATTCTCTGGGGCCAACGTCCTGACTTTC.